A single sample is the source of the 20 T cell receptor beta chains below, sequenced in a study of blood T cells in healthy people across ages. A second PCR of roughly 7 to 11 cycles used a sample-barcoded 5' primer and a J-beta primer mix. One entry per CDR3 protein, called by TCRdb with MiXCR from the 5' RACE reads. The repertoire holds 1.5 million to 2 million distinct CDR3 sequences, with under 30% as singletons. The sample comprised blood. The receptor source for this set is a young woman in good health.

This clonotype was picked up a small number of times. CDR3 loop: CASSSGTSSPEQYF. The CDR3 DNA reads as TGTGCCAGCAGTTCCGGGACTAGCTCCCCCGAGCAGTACTTC. This chain joins TRBV12-3 or TRBV12-4 and TRBJ2-7, with TRBD2 identical over 9 bases. The V and J ends lost 4 bases and 6 bases, in that order; junction bases with no gene match: 7. This CDR3 region has 14 residues.

V is TRBV4-3 and J is TRBJ2-3; TRBD2 agrees at 9 bases. Germline V gene data show CDR1 as LGHNA and CDR2 as YSLEER. V was pared by 3 bases and J by 5 bases, with 24 bases of the junction left unmatched. The CDR3 covers 21 residues. The CDR3 sequence is CASSHPRDPAGGPRHRDTQYF. CDR3 nucleotides: TGCGCCAGCAGCCATCCTCGGGATCCAGCGGGAGGCCCTAGACACAGAGATACGCAGTATTTT.

The chain recombines TRBV7-9 with TRBJ2-7; 10 nucleotides agree with TRBD1. The germline gives CDR1 SEHNR, CDR2 FQNEAQ (reference sequence). CDR3 length: 15 residues. V shed 4 bases and J 3 bases; nucleotides not matched to a gene: 6. CDR3 sequence reads: CASSSTGDRGYEQYF. Here the CDR3 DNA reads TGTGCCAGCAGCTCCACTGGGGACAGGGGCTACGAGCAGTACTTC.

This clonotype was counted ten times or more. The V and J genes are TRBV7-2 and TRBJ2-7; unclear D gene. V shed 2 bases and J shed 6 bases, with 5 bases lying between them. Looked up from germline, CDR1 is SGHTA and CDR2 is FQGNSA. The CDR3 has 11 residues. The CDR3 sequence: CASSLWREQYF. The CDR3, as DNA: TGTGCCAGCAGCTTATGGCGCGAGCAGTACTTC.

This clonotype was found a few times. The DNA of the CDR3 is TGTGCCAGCAGTTACTCTCGGCGACAGGGTAACAATGAGCAGTTCTTC. It is translated as CASSYSRRQGNNEQFF. The gene calls are TRBV6-5 and TRBJ2-1; 7 nucleotides line up with TRBD1. The V and J ends lost 0 bases and 5 bases, in that order; junction bases with no gene match: 7. The germline V gene has CDR1 MNHEY and CDR2 SVGAGI. The CDR3 runs 16 residues.

This chain uses TRBV9 with TRBJ2-3; D remains ambiguous. V was shortened by 2 bases and J by 5 bases, with 9 bases between the two germline ends. The CDR3 covers 13 residues. Germline V gives CDR1 SGDLS, CDR2 YYNGEE. Here the CDR3 reads CASSVQHGDTQYF. As DNA, the CDR3 is TGTGCCAGCAGCGTCCAGCATGGAGATACGCAGTATTTT.

The chain employs TRBV7-9 and TRBJ2-3; D is undetermined. The V end was cut by 1 base, the J end by 8 bases, with 13 bases between. The CDR3 consists of 14 residues. Germline loops: CDR1 SEHNR, CDR2 FQNEAQ (reference sequence). The CDR3 spells CASSLVNSLGTQYF. In nucleotides, the CDR3 is TGTGCCAGCAGCTTAGTAAACTCACTGGGTACGCAGTATTTT.

This clonotype was recorded at least ten times. This rearrangement joins TRBV20-1 to TRBJ1-2, with 7 bases aligning to TRBD1. J was trimmed by 4 bases and V by 5 bases; bases with no gene match: 4. In germline, CDR1 is DFQATT, CDR2 SNEGSKA (reference sequence). The CDR3 is 12 residues long. The CDR3: CSAQTGSYGYTF. CDR3 sequence (DNA): TGCAGTGCTCAGACAGGGTCCTATGGCTACACCTTC.

The chain combines TRBV3-1 with TRBJ2-1; 9 bases line up with TRBD2. The end of the DNA fits TRBJ2-7 better, so the J call may be wrong. The CDR3 extends over 18 amino acids. The germline V gene encodes CDR1 LGHDT and CDR2 YNNKEL (reference sequence). Here the CDR3 DNA reads TGTGCCAGCAGCCCCCCCGACTCGGGGCTAGCGGGGAGCAATGAGCAGTACTTC. Its protein is CASSPPDSGLAGSNEQYF.

J is TRBJ2-5 and V is TRBV25-1; TRBD2 aligns across 8 bases. The ends lost 2 bases at V and 0 bases at J; junction bases unmatched: 5. CDR1 and CDR2 from the germline V gene are MGHDK and SYGVNS. CDR3 length: 16 amino acids. The CDR3 loop reads CASSETSGSYQETQYF. DNA of the CDR3: TGTGCCAGCAGTGAAACTAGCGGTAGTTACCAAGAGACCCAGTACTTC.

The V and J genes are TRBV29-1 and TRBJ1-2; TRBD1 matches 10 bases. This CDR3 comprises 14 residues. Germline V lookup: CDR1 SQVTM, CDR2 ANQGSEA. J lost 7 bases, V lost 6 bases, and 11 bases had no gene match. CDR3 bases: TGCAGCGTCTCCGGGACAGGGGTCTCCTCTGGCTACACCTTC. Amino acids: CSVSGTGVSSGYTF. Using reference TRBV29-1 and TRBJ1-2 for the parts outside the CDR3, the full variable domain is SAVISQKPSRDICQRGTSLTIQCQVDSQVTMMFWYRQQPGQSLTLIATANQGSEATYESGFVIDKFPISRPNLTFSTLTVSNMSPEDSSIYLCSVSGTGVSSGYTFGSGTRLTVV.

The chain links TRBV7-2 to TRBJ2-7; 10 bases agree with TRBD2. Trimming at V came to 5 bases and at J to 7 bases, leaving 2 bases not matched to a gene. CDR3 size: 12 residues. Germline lookup yields CDR1 SGHTA and CDR2 FQGNSA. In nucleotides, the CDR3 is TGTGCCAGCAGCAAACTAGCGGGGGAGCAGTACTTC. Amino acids: CASSKLAGEQYF.

The table lists this clonotype with many counts. The chain recombines TRBV6-5 with TRBJ2-5, with 13 positions matching TRBD2. V was pared by 5 bases and J by 4 bases, with 4 bases of the junction left unmatched. This CDR3 region has 15 residues. The germline V gene encodes CDR1 MNHEY and CDR2 SVGAGI. CDR3 in amino acids: CASSPGLAGIETQYF. The CDR3 coding sequence is TGTGCCAGCAGTCCGGGACTAGCGGGGATAGAGACCCAGTACTTC.

This chain links TRBV12-3 or TRBV12-4 with TRBJ2-7; D perhaps matches TRBD2 (6 bases). The CDR3 runs 15 residues. V lost 2 bases to trimming and J lost 7 bases, with 18 bases between them. This CDR3 reads CASSLMGAGYNEQYF. The CDR3 bases are TGTGCCAGCAGTTTAATGGGAGCGGGCTACAATGAGCAGTACTTC.

A few counts support this clonotype. The rearrangement uses TRBV7-9 and TRBJ2-5; 7 bases map to TRBD1. Germline CDR1 reads SEHNR; CDR2 reads FQNEAQ (reference sequence). V lost 4 bases to trimming and J lost 4 bases; unmatched junction nucleotides: 6. This CDR3 has 14 amino acids. CDR3 sequence (DNA): TGTGCCAGCAGCTCCTTTGACAGGGCAGAGACCCAGTACTTC. It translates to CASSSFDRAETQYF. The full variable domain, in which reference TRBV7-9 and TRBJ2-5 provide the parts outside the CDR3, is DTGVSQNPRHKITKRGQNVTFRCDPISEHNRLYWYRQTLGQGPEFLTYFQNEAQLEKSRLLSDRFSAERPKGSFSTLEIQRTEQGDSAMYLCASSSFDRAETQYFGPGTRLLVL.

This clonotype has only a few counts. The CDR3 is CASSLKGYTF. The DNA for the CDR3 is TGTGCCAGCAGTTTAAAGGGCTACACCTTC. The genes are TRBV12-3 or TRBV12-4 and TRBJ1-2; D gene ambiguous. The CDR3 extends over 10 amino acids. V was clipped by 2 bases and J by 8 bases, with 3 bases between them.

The chain employs TRBV6-5 and TRBJ2-2, with 12 positions matching TRBD2. Per the germline V gene, CDR1 is MNHEY and CDR2 is SVGAGI. Trimming removed 4 bases from V and 12 bases from J; junction bases left unmatched: 15. The CDR3 is made up of 17 amino acids. Here the CDR3 DNA reads TGTGCCAGCAGTTCCGGGGGACTAGCGGGTCACAGGATGAAGCTGTTTTTT. Its protein is CASSSGGLAGHRMKLFF.

The rearrangement joins TRBV4-1 to TRBJ1-1; 10 nucleotides agree with TRBD1. Germline assignment: CDR1 MGHRA and CDR2 YSYEKL. V dropped 1 base and J dropped 14; count of bases not matched to a gene: 7. This CDR3 comprises 13 residues. Written as DNA, the CDR3 is TGCGCCAGCAGCCAAGGGGGACAGGGGTTATCCTTCTTT. It is translated as CASSQGGQGLSFF.

This clonotype was seen a few times. V is TRBV20-1 and J is TRBJ2-5; D is uncertain. The V gene's germline CDR1 is DFQATT and CDR2 SNEGSKA (reference sequence). The V and J ends lost 0 bases and 5 bases respectively, with 13 bases between them. The CDR3 has 14 residues. CDR3 sequence reads: CSARDQNFQETQYF. In nucleotides, the CDR3 is TGCAGTGCTAGAGATCAAAACTTTCAGGAGACCCAGTACTTC.

The rearrangement joins TRBV12-3 or TRBV12-4 to TRBJ2-7, with 7 bases aligning to TRBD1. CDR3 length equals 15 residues. After removal of 5 bases from V and 6 bases from J, the junction contained 13 bases not matched to a gene. CDR3 loop: CASSPQPRGPCEQYF. The CDR3 coding sequence is TGTGCCAGCAGTCCCCAACCGAGGGGGCCCTGCGAGCAGTACTTC.